Following are 15 T cell receptor beta chains from one sample sequenced in a study of T cells in Graves' hyperthyroidism and ophthalmopathy. Amplified TCR beta CDR3 regions came from RNA transcripts. The TCR CDR3 first-round RT-PCR relied on the HTBI primer set. TCRdb re-called the multiplex PCR reads with MiXCR, one entry per CDR3 protein. Here the sample spans around 350,000 distinct CDR3 sequences, about a fifth being singletons. Sequenced input: blood. The origin of the receptors is a woman between 18 and 29 years old with Graves' hyperthyroidism.

This clonotype came up many times. The chain has TRBV19 and TRBJ2-7, with TRBD1 matching 9 bases. V shed 8 bases and J 5 bases; nucleotides not matched to a gene: 10. CDR1 and CDR2 from the germline V gene are LNHDA and SQIVND (reference sequence). The CDR3 consists of 14 residues. CDR3 in DNA: TGTGCCAGTGATTCCCGGGACAGGGCAAACGAGCAGTACTTC. Translating gives CASDSRDRANEQYF.

The chain links TRBV6-1 to TRBJ1-5; 8 nucleotides match TRBD1. J lost 6 bases, V lost 2 bases, and 6 bases had no gene match. This CDR3 region has 15 residues. The germline CDR1 and CDR2 sequences are MNHNS and SASEGT. The CDR3 region is CASSELTGGVQPQHF. CDR3 bases: TGTGCCAGCAGTGAATTAACAGGGGGGGTTCAGCCCCAGCATTTT.

This clonotype was counted ten times or more. V usage is TRBV6-1 and J usage is TRBJ1-5; 7 positions match TRBD1. The CDR3 extends over 15 amino acids. In germline, CDR1 is MNHNS, CDR2 SASEGT. The J segment lost 6 bases and the V segment lost 8 bases, leaving 13 bases of the junction unmatched. The CDR3 reads CASGKGARGSQPQHF. The CDR3 DNA reads TGTGCCAGCGGGAAGGGGGCAAGAGGTAGTCAGCCCCAGCATTTT.

V gene TRBV7-3 combines with J gene TRBJ1-1; TRBD1 is a possible D gene (5 bases). Germline V lookup: CDR1 SGHTA, CDR2 FQGTGA. This CDR3 is built from 13 residues. The germline V and J ends were trimmed by 6 bases and 8 bases, with 16 bases remaining between them. The CDR3 DNA reads as TGTGCCAGCAGTTTTACTGTGGGGGGGGAAGCTTTCTTT. Its translation is CASSFTVGGEAFF.

This clonotype was detected only a few times. The rearrangement uses TRBV3-1 and TRBJ2-5; D not resolved. The V and J ends lost 4 bases and 5 bases respectively, with 20 bases between them. CDR3 length: 16 residues. CDR1 LGHDT and CDR2 YNNKEL come from the germline V gene (reference sequence). The CDR3 DNA follows: TGTGCCAGCAGCCCATTAACAACCTTTTCTATTGAGACCCAGTACTTC. It specifies CASSPLTTFSIETQYF.

There are many counts of this clonotype. This chain connects TRBV12-3 or TRBV12-4 to TRBJ1-1, with D unresolved. CDR3 length: 13 residues. Trimming shortened V by 7 bases and J by 4 bases, and 13 bases separated the two germline ends. CDR3 region: CASKPAASTEAFF. Here the CDR3 DNA reads TGTGCCAGCAAGCCGGCGGCTAGCACTGAAGCTTTCTTT.

This clonotype occurred many times. The chain couples TRBV12-3 or TRBV12-4 to TRBJ1-2, with TRBD1 identical over 9 bases. Trimming removed 10 bases from V and 7 bases from J; junction bases left unmatched: 10. This CDR3 contains 13 residues. CDR3 region: CATFGGQGIGYTF. Here the CDR3 DNA reads TGTGCCACTTTCGGGGGACAGGGAATTGGCTACACCTTC.

This clonotype was recorded at least ten times. V usage is TRBV12-3 or TRBV12-4 and J usage is TRBJ1-2; no definite D call. V was clipped by 4 bases and J by 2 bases, with 8 bases between them. This CDR3 comprises 13 residues. CDR3 loop: CASSSTLNYGYTF. The CDR3 region has the DNA TGTGCCAGCAGTTCAACCCTGAACTATGGCTACACCTTC.

In its sample, this clonotype was seen a few times. This sequence may be a read error, since a much larger clone differs from it by one base. The CDR3 DNA is TGTGCCAGCAGCATAGACCCCGGGCAGCCCCAGCATTTT. Its translation: CASSIDPGQPQHF. The chain has TRBV11-2 and TRBJ1-5; D unclear. This CDR3 region has 13 residues. Germline values: CDR1 SGHAT, CDR2 FQNNGV. The full variable domain, with the rest looked up from reference TRBV11-2 and TRBJ1-5, is EAGVAQSPRYKIIEKRQSVAFWCNPISGHATLYWYQQILGQGPKLLIQFQNNGVVDDSQLPKDRFSAERLKGVDSTLKIQPAKLEDSAVYLCASSIDPGQPQHFGDGTRLSIL.

This clonotype was detected ten times or more. V usage is TRBV11-2 and J usage is TRBJ1-1; tentative D call: TRBD1 (6 bases). Germline CDR1 SGHAT, CDR2 FQNNGV. The germline V and J ends were trimmed by 4 bases and 0 bases, with 18 bases remaining between them. This CDR3 spans 17 amino acids. The CDR3 region is CASSSAWLRTVNTEAFF. The CDR3 nucleotides are TGTGCCAGCAGCTCCGCTTGGCTTAGGACAGTGAACACTGAAGCTTTCTTT.

This clonotype showed up many times. This chain joins TRBV5-5 and TRBJ1-1; D ambiguous. With 3 bases removed from V and 12 bases from J, the gap between germline ends came to 18 bases. This CDR3 has 13 residues. Germline V gene lookup returns CDR1 SGHKS and CDR2 YYEKEE (reference sequence). This chain's CDR3 is CASSSTGRAPTFF. The CDR3, as DNA: TGTGCCAGCAGCTCGACCGGACGGGCCCCAACTTTCTTT. The full variable domain, with the rest looked up from reference TRBV5-5 and TRBJ1-1, is DAGVTQSPTHLIKTRGQQVTLRCSPISGHKSVSWYQQVLGQGPQFIFQYYEKEERGRGNFPDRFSARQFPNYSSELNVNALLLGDSALYLCASSSTGRAPTFFGQGTRLTVV.

To note about this clonotype: Since a much larger clone is just one base distant, this may be a read error. The chain couples TRBV7-6 to TRBJ1-1, with D uncertain. Germline assignment: CDR1 SGHVS and CDR2 FNYEAQ. CDR3 length: 17 residues. The germline V and J ends were trimmed by 2 bases and 0 bases, with 16 bases remaining between them. CDR3 coding DNA: TGTGCCAGCAGCTTATCCCGGGCCAAGAGGATGAACACTGAAGCTTTCTTT. This translates into CASSLSRAKRMNTEAFF.

In this sample, this clonotype turned up many times. This chain links TRBV11-2 with TRBJ2-7, with 10 bases matching TRBD2. Germline V CDR1 and CDR2: SGHAT, FQNNGV. With 6 bases clipped from V and 1 base from J, the junction kept 6 bases outside the gene matches. The CDR3 length is 15 residues. CDR3 DNA sequence: TGTGCCAGCAGGTCCCTAGCGGGGGCGTCCTACGAGCAGTACTTC. It is translated as CASRSLAGASYEQYF.

The CDR3 DNA reads TGTGCCAGCAGTTTTGCAGGGAGGGACACTGAAGCTTTCTTT. It encodes CASSFAGRDTEAFF. This chain uses TRBV12-3 or TRBV12-4 with TRBJ1-1, with D possibly being TRBD1 (5 bases). The CDR3 loop spans 14 amino acids. V was clipped by 3 bases and J by 3 bases, with 11 bases between them.

Many counts were recorded for this clonotype. This chain uses TRBV20-1 with TRBJ1-5, with a weak D call TRBD1 (6 bases). The germline V gene encodes CDR1 DFQATT and CDR2 SNEGSKA (reference sequence). This CDR3 has 15 amino acids. V shed 0 bases and J shed 5 bases, with 14 bases lying between them. In DNA, the CDR3 is TGCAGTGCTAGAGATCGTTGGCAGGGGTATCAGCCCCAGCATTTT. Translating gives CSARDRWQGYQPQHF.